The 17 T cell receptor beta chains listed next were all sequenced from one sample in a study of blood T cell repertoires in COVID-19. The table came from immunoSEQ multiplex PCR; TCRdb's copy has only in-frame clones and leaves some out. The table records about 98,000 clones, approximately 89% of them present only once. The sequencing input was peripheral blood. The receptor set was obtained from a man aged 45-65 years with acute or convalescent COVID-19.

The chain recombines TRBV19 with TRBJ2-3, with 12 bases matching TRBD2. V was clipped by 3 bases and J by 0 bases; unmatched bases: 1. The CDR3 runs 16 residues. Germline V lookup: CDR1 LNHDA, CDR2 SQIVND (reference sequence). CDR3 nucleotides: TGTGCCAGTAGTATGACTAGCGGGAGAAGCACAGATACGCAGTATTTT. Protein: CASSMTSGRSTDTQYF.

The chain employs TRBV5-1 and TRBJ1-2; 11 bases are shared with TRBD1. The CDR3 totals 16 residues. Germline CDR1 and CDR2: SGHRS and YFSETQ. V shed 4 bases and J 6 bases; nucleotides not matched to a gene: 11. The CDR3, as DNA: TGCGCCAGCAGCACTACCCGGACAGGGGGCGAGGATGGCTACACCTTC. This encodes CASSTTRTGGEDGYTF. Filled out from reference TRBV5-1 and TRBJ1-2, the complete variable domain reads KAGVTQTPRYLIKTRGQQVTLSCSPISGHRSVSWYQQTPGQGLQFLFEYFSETQRNKGNFPGRFSGRQFSNSRSEMNVSTLELGDSALYLCASSTTRTGGEDGYTFGSGTRLTVV.

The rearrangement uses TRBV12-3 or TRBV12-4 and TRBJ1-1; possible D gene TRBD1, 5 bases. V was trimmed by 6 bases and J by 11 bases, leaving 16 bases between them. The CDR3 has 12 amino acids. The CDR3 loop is CASREGSRAAFF. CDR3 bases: TGTGCCAGCAGGGAGGGGTCCAGGGCGGCTTTCTTT.

The CDR3 DNA is TGCGCCAGCAGCTTGGAACAGGGAGGGGGCTACACCTTC. Amino acids: CASSLEQGGGYTF. The chain combines TRBV5-1 with TRBJ1-2, with a possible D match to TRBD1 (6 bases). The CDR3 is 13 residues long. From germline, CDR1 is SGHRS and CDR2 YFSETQ. V dropped 0 bases and J dropped 8 bases, with 11 bases sitting between them.

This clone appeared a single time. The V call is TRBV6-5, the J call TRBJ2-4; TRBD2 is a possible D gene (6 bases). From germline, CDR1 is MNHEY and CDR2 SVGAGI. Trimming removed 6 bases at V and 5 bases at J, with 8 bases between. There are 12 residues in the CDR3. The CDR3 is CASRGTENIQYF. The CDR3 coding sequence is TGTGCCAGCAGGGGGACTGAAAACATTCAGTACTTC.

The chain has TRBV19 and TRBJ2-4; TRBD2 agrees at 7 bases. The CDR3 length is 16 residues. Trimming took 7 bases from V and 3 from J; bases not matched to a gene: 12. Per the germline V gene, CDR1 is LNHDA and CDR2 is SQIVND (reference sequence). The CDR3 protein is CASKGPGGRGKNIQYF. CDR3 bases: TGTGCCAGTAAAGGCCCTGGCGGGAGAGGCAAAAACATTCAGTACTTC.

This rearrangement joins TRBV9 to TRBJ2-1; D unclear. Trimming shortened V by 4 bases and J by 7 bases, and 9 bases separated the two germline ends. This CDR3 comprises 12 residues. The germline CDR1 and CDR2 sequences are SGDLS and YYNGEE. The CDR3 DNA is TGTGCCAGCAGCCCGACTGAGAATGAGCAGTTCTTC. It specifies CASSPTENEQFF.

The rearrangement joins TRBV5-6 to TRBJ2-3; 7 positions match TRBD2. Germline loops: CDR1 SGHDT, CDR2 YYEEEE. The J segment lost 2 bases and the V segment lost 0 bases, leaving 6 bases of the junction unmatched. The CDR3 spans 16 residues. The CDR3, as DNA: TGTGCCAGCAGCTTGGCGCTAGCGGTCATCACAGATACGCAGTATTTT. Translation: CASSLALAVITDTQYF.

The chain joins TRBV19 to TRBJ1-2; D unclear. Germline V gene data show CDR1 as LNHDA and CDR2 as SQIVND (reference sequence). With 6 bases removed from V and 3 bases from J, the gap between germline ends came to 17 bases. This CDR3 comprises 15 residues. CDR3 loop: CASRHLLEADYGYTF. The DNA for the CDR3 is TGTGCCAGTAGACATCTGTTGGAGGCGGACTATGGCTACACCTTC.

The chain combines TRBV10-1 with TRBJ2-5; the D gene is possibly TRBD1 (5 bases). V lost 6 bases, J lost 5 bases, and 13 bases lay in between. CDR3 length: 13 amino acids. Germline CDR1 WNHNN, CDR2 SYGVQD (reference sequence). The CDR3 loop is CASSVGQWETQYF. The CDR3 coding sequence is TGCGCCAGCAGCGTGGGGCAGTGGGAGACCCAGTACTTC.

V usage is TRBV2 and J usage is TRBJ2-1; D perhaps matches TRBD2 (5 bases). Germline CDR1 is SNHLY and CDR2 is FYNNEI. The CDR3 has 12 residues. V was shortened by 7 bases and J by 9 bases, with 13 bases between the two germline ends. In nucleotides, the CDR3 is TGTGCCAGCATGCTTGTAGCGCGTGAGCAGTTCTTC. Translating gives CASMLVAREQFF.

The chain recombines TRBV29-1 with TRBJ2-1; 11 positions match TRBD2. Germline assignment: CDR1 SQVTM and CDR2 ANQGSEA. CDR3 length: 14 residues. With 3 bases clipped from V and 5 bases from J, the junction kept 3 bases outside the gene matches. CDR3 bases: TGCAGCGTTGATTTAGCGGGAGGGGACAATGAGCAGTTCTTC. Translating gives CSVDLAGGDNEQFF.

In DNA, the CDR3 is TGTGCCAGCAGCCTCTTAGCGGGAGCGGATACGCAGTATTTT. As protein: CASSLLAGADTQYF. This chain connects TRBV7-8 to TRBJ2-3, with 9 bases matching TRBD2. The CDR3 contains 14 residues. Germline-derived CDR1 and CDR2 are SGHVS and FQNEAQ. J lost 6 bases, V lost 5 bases, and 6 bases had no gene match.

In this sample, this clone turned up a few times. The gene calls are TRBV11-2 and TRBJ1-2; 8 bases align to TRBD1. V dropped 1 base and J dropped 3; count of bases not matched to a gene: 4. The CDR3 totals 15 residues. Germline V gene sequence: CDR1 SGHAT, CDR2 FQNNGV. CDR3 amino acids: CASSLAAGGYYGYTF. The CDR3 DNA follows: TGTGCCAGCAGCTTAGCGGCAGGGGGCTACTATGGCTACACCTTC.

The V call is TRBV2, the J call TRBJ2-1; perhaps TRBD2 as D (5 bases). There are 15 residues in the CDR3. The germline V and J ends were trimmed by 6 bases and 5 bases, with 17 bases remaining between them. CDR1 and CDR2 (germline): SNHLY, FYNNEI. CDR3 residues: CASRARELGNNEQFF. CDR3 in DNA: TGTGCCAGCAGGGCCCGGGAATTGGGCAACAATGAGCAGTTCTTC.

The CDR3, as DNA: TGTGCCAGCAGCCAAGCTATAGGCAGGGGGGTTTATGGCTACACCTTC. Its translation: CASSQAIGRGVYGYTF. The chain links TRBV4-2 to TRBJ1-2; 7 bases match TRBD1. The ends lost 1 base at V and 5 bases at J; junction bases unmatched: 10. The CDR3 is 16 residues long. In germline, CDR1 is LGHNA, CDR2 YNFKEQ.

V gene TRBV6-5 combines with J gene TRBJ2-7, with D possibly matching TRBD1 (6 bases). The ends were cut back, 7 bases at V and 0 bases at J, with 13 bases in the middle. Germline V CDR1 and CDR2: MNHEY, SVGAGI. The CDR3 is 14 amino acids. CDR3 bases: TGTGCCAGCAACGAATACAGGGACTCCTACGAGCAGTACTTC. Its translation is CASNEYRDSYEQYF.